The clone carrying this T cell receptor beta chain was detected a few times. The antigen remains unidentified. Time point described: persistent/refractory GD, antithyroid drugs over 5 years with positive TRAb. The authors made the TCR library using RNA they extracted from PBMCs. Graves' disease diagnosis relied on American Thyroid Association guidelines. The authors built TCR beta libraries using iRepertoire HTBI primers and Arm-PCR of CDR3 regions. TCRdb analysed the multiplex PCR reads with MiXCR anew, one entry per CDR3 protein. The sample includes approximately 360,000 distinct CDR3 sequences, roughly 20% of them seen just once. CDR3 length: 14 residues. CDR1 is DFQATT and CDR2 is SNEGSKA in the germline V gene (reference sequence). Trimming left V 4 bases short and J 5 bases short, with 17 bases between. The sample is drawn from a study of regulatory T cells in long-lasting Graves disease. Notes on the study in general: Persistent disease preferred TRBV28, TRBJ1-2 and TRBJ2-5. Few sampled subjects may have lowered accuracy.

The chain couples TRBV20-1 to TRBJ1-1; D remains ambiguous. This TCR was recovered from a middle-aged woman with Graves disease. This specimen consisted of peripheral blood mononuclear cells (PBMCs), obtained when the disease was refractory, from a patient treated with antithyroid drugs. CDR3 nucleotide sequence: TGCAGTGCTATCCCCTCGAGGTCGGGAACTGAAGCTTTCTTT. It is translated as CSAIPSRSGTEAFF.